Listed below are T cell receptor beta chains from one sample, sequenced in a study of the immune and genomic landscape of osteosarcoma. Clones were read by immunoSEQ multiplex PCR, and TCRdb kept only the in-frame ones, dropping some. The data contain thousands of clones, 65% to 70% of them singletons. Sequencing used osteosarcoma tumor tissue from the lung. Receptor source: a human donor with osteosarcoma. The CDR3 runs from the conserved cysteine through the conserved F or W. Each record gives: V gene, J gene, D gene, clone size, CDR3 protein, CDR3 DNA. The D gene is left open where the match is weak. Not every row has a clone size; where given, it reads once, few, many or a size class.

v_gene: TRBV7-8
j_gene: TRBJ1-1
d_gene: NA
abundance: once
CDR3aa: CASSEFNTEAFF
CDR3nt: TGTGCCAGCAGCGAATTTAACACTGAAGCTTTCTTT

v_gene: TRBV10-2
j_gene: TRBJ2-1
d_gene: TRBD2
abundance: NA
CDR3aa: CASSELAGYYNEQFF
CDR3nt: TGCGCCAGCAGTGAGCTAGCGGGGTACTACAATGAGCAGTTCTTC

v_gene: TRBV5-6
j_gene: TRBJ1-2
d_gene: NA
abundance: NA
CDR3aa: CASSPQQGAGYTF
CDR3nt: TGTGCCAGCAGCCCGCAACAGGGAGCGGGCTACACCTTC

v_gene: TRBV6-1
j_gene: TRBJ2-7
d_gene: TRBD1
abundance: NA
CDR3aa: CASSEAAGTGGYEQYF
CDR3nt: TGTGCCAGCAGTGAAGCTGCCGGGACAGGGGGCTACGAGCAGTACTTC

v_gene: TRBV10-1
j_gene: TRBJ1-1
d_gene: NA
abundance: NA
CDR3aa: CASTIPGDEAFF
CDR3nt: TGCGCCAGCACGATACCGGGAGACGAAGCTTTCTTT

v_gene: TRBV9
j_gene: TRBJ2-3
d_gene: TRBD1
abundance: NA
CDR3aa: CASSRVGTGITDTQYF
CDR3nt: TGTGCCAGCAGCAGGGTGGGGACAGGCATCACAGATACGCAGTATTTT

v_gene: TRBV7-8
j_gene: TRBJ2-5
d_gene: NA
abundance: NA
CDR3aa: CASSPGSGGIEETQYF
CDR3nt: TGTGCCAGCAGCCCGGGTAGTGGAGGAATAGAAGAGACCCAGTACTTC

v_gene: TRBV10-3
j_gene: TRBJ2-2
d_gene: NA
abundance: few
CDR3aa: CATRNLGEAGELFF
CDR3nt: TGTGCGACCCGTAATCTAGGGGAGGCCGGGGAGCTGTTTTTT

v_gene: TRBV10-3
j_gene: TRBJ1-1
d_gene: NA
abundance: NA
CDR3aa: CAISVNRDGNTEAFF
CDR3nt: TGTGCCATCAGTGTCAACAGGGACGGGAACACTGAAGCTTTCTTT

v_gene: TRBV20-1
j_gene: TRBJ2-5
d_gene: NA
abundance: NA
CDR3aa: CSARQEETQYF
CDR3nt: TGCAGTGCTAGACAGGAGGAGACCCAGTACTTC

v_gene: TRBV4-2
j_gene: TRBJ1-4
d_gene: NA
abundance: NA
CDR3aa: CASSQDRGNEKLFF
CDR3nt: TGTGCCAGCAGCCAAGATCGGGGTAATGAAAAACTGTTTTTT

v_gene: TRBV29-1
j_gene: TRBJ1-1
d_gene: NA
abundance: NA
CDR3aa: CSVDGRGMNTEAFF
CDR3nt: TGCAGCGTTGATGGGAGAGGGATGAACACTGAAGCTTTCTTT

v_gene: TRBV27
j_gene: TRBJ2-7
d_gene: NA
abundance: few
CDR3aa: CASSTGQRYYEQYF
CDR3nt: TGTGCCAGCAGTACTGGACAGCGGTACTACGAGCAGTACTTC

v_gene: TRBV2
j_gene: TRBJ1-1
d_gene: TRBD1
abundance: NA
CDR3aa: CATLPGGFTEAFF
CDR3nt: TGTGCCACTCTTCCAGGGGGCTTCACTGAAGCTTTCTTT

v_gene: TRBV5-1
j_gene: TRBJ1-4
d_gene: TRBD1
abundance: NA
CDR3aa: CASSRTGDLGGEKLFF
CDR3nt: TGCGCCAGCAGCCGGACAGGGGACTTAGGAGGTGAAAAACTGTTTTTT

v_gene: TRBV15
j_gene: TRBJ1-1
d_gene: TRBD1
abundance: few
CDR3aa: CATARGPPSTEAFF
CDR3nt: TGTGCCACGGCCAGGGGGCCCCCGAGCACTGAAGCTTTCTTT

v_gene: TRBV30
j_gene: TRBJ1-6
d_gene: NA
abundance: NA
CDR3aa: CAWRERVSDSPLHF
CDR3nt: TGTGCCTGGAGGGAAAGGGTGAGTGATTCACCCCTCCACTTT

v_gene: TRBV5-6
j_gene: TRBJ1-1
d_gene: NA
abundance: NA
CDR3aa: CASSLQVSGSEAFF
CDR3nt: TGTGCCAGCAGCTTGCAGGTTTCCGGCTCTGAAGCTTTCTTT

v_gene: TRBV4-1
j_gene: TRBJ2-3
d_gene: TRBD2
abundance: few
CDR3aa: CASSQGTSGGASTDTQYF
CDR3nt: TGCGCCAGCAGCCAAGGGACTAGCGGGGGAGCTAGCACAGATACGCAGTATTTT

v_gene: TRBV6-5
j_gene: TRBJ1-5
d_gene: TRBD1
abundance: few
CDR3aa: CASSHTGDEQPQHF
CDR3nt: TGTGCCAGCAGCCATACAGGGGATGAACAGCCCCAGCATTTT

v_gene: TRBV6-5
j_gene: TRBJ1-4
d_gene: TRBD1
abundance: NA
CDR3aa: CASGDRGNEKLFF
CDR3nt: TGTGCCAGCGGGGACAGGGGGAATGAAAAACTGTTTTTT

v_gene: TRBV29-1
j_gene: TRBJ2-3
d_gene: NA
abundance: once
CDR3aa: CSVEASTDTQYF
CDR3nt: TGCAGCGTTGAGGCCAGCACAGATACGCAGTATTTT

v_gene: TRBV4-3
j_gene: TRBJ2-3
d_gene: NA
abundance: NA
CDR3aa: CASSQEVQSSPYTQYF
CDR3nt: TGCGCCAGCAGCCAAGAAGTACAGTCCAGCCCCTATACGCAGTATTTT

v_gene: TRBV11-2
j_gene: TRBJ1-3
d_gene: NA
abundance: once
CDR3aa: CASSLGAGGPSGNTIYF
CDR3nt: TGTGCCAGCAGCTTGGGGGCCGGGGGTCCCTCCGGAAACACCATATATTTT

v_gene: TRBV7-2
j_gene: TRBJ2-7
d_gene: TRBD2
abundance: NA
CDR3aa: CASSMGLAGASSEQYF
CDR3nt: TGTGCCAGCAGCATGGGACTAGCGGGGGCGTCCAGCGAGCAGTACTTC

v_gene: TRBV4-2
j_gene: TRBJ2-7
d_gene: NA
abundance: NA
CDR3aa: CASSQGQGGSYEQYF
CDR3nt: TGTGCCAGCAGCCAAGGTCAGGGGGGGTCCTACGAGCAGTACTTC

v_gene: TRBV2
j_gene: TRBJ2-3
d_gene: TRBD2
abundance: NA
CDR3aa: CASSATGLAGGGGDTQYF
CDR3nt: TGTGCCAGCAGCGCAACCGGACTAGCGGGGGGCGGGGGAGATACGCAGTATTTT

v_gene: TRBV5-3
j_gene: TRBJ1-1
d_gene: NA
abundance: once
CDR3aa: CASSLGFPSGAFF
CDR3nt: TGTGCCAGCAGCTTGGGGTTCCCCTCTGGGGCTTTCTTT

v_gene: TRBV5-1
j_gene: TRBJ2-7
d_gene: NA
abundance: NA
CDR3aa: CASRRDSISYEQYF
CDR3nt: TGCGCCAGCAGGCGGGACAGCATCTCCTACGAGCAGTACTTC

v_gene: TRBV6-6
j_gene: TRBJ2-7
d_gene: NA
abundance: NA
CDR3aa: CASSYSRGATYEQYF
CDR3nt: TGTGCCAGCAGTTACTCGAGGGGGGCTACCTACGAGCAGTACTTC